The rows below give T cell receptor beta chains drawn from one sample of a study of T-cell memory formation after mild COVID-19. TCRdb fed the 5' RACE reads into MiXCR, producing one record per CDR3 protein. The table includes about 130,000 distinct CDR3 sequences, more than 15% detected once. The sequencing input was PBMCs or a T cell subset sorted from them (not recorded which). The receptor set was obtained from an adult woman who had mild COVID-19 (a few samples of this study predate the infection). Cell type and time point are not known. The CDR3 runs from the conserved cysteine through the conserved F or W. D genes are given only for firm matches. Clone size is not always given. Where it is, it says once, few, many or a class for expanded clones.

NA,NA,TRBV24-1,TRBJ2-3,12,TGTGCCACCGCCCGGTCCCTAGGGGCGCAGTATTTT,CATARSLGAQYF
NA,once,TRBV27,TRBJ2-7,13,TGTGCCAGCAGTTCCCTAGAGGGTTACGAGCAGTACTTC,CASSSLEGYEQYF
NA,once,TRBV7-3,TRBJ2-3,19,TGTGCCAGCAGCTTAGGGGGTCTGGGTACTACAGCTCGGGCAGATACGCAGTATTTT,CASSLGGLGTTARADTQYF
TRBD2,NA,TRBV9,TRBJ2-7,15,TGTGCCAGCAGCGTAGGGGGGACTAGCGACTACGAGCAGTACTTC,CASSVGGTSDYEQYF
TRBD1,NA,TRBV5-5,TRBJ1-5,15,TGTGCCAGCAGCTTGGAGGGGACAGTTAATCAGCCCCAGCATTTT,CASSLEGTVNQPQHF
TRBD2,few,TRBV6-5,TRBJ2-1,13,TGTGCCAGCAGAGCGGGGCCCTACAATGAGCAGTTCTTC,CASRAGPYNEQFF
NA,NA,TRBV6-2/TRBV6-3,TRBJ1-1,14,TGTGCCAGCAGTTTACTCCCCTTGGAAACTGAAGCTTTCTTT,CASSLLPLETEAFF
NA,few,TRBV7-9,TRBJ2-1,14,TGTGCCAGCAGCTTAAGGAGTCCCTACAATGAGCAGTTCTTC,CASSLRSPYNEQFF
NA,NA,TRBV29-1,TRBJ2-2,12,TGCAGCGCCCGACGAGACACCGGGGAGCTGTTTTTT,CSARRDTGELFF
NA,NA,TRBV3-1,TRBJ2-6,15,TGTGCCAGCAGCCAGGGGGGCACTGGGGCCAACGTCCTGACTTTC,CASSQGGTGANVLTF
TRBD1,NA,TRBV28,TRBJ1-2,12,TGTGCCAGCAGTTTACTAGACAGGGGGAATGTGTTC,CASSLLDRGNVF
TRBD2,few,TRBV9,TRBJ2-1,22,TGTGCCAGCAGCGCCCTCGACCGGGACTCTATAGCGGGAAATTTCGCCTACAATGAGCAGTTCTTC,CASSALDRDSIAGNFAYNEQFF
TRBD1,few,TRBV29-1,TRBJ1-2,15,TGCAGCGCCGGGGGACAGGGTAGCTTGGACTATGGCTACACCTTC,CSAGGQGSLDYGYTF
NA,NA,TRBV30,TRBJ2-7,13,TGTGCCTGGAGTGTACGTCTATTCTACGAGCAGTACTTC,CAWSVRLFYEQYF
NA,few,TRBV24-1,TRBJ2-5,14,TGTGCCACCAGTGAAGGAGGATGGGGAGAGACCCAGTACTTC,CATSEGGWGETQYF
NA,NA,TRBV20-1,TRBJ2-3,15,TGCAGTGCTAGATCAGGGGCCCGTAGCACAGATACGCAGTATTTT,CSARSGARSTDTQYF
NA,few,TRBV12-3/TRBV12-4,TRBJ2-5,13,TGTGCCAGCGTTCGGGGGTACCAAGAGACCCAGTACTTC,CASVRGYQETQYF
NA,few,TRBV5-6,TRBJ2-1,11,TGTGCCAGCAGCTCCAGACTAGAGCAGTTCTTC,CASSSRLEQFF
TRBD1,few,TRBV7-2,TRBJ2-7,14,TGTGCCAGCAGCCCGCGGACAGGGCCCTACGAGCAGTACTTC,CASSPRTGPYEQYF
NA,NA,TRBV4-1,TRBJ2-1,15,TGCGCCAGCAGCCCCGGGACTGTCAGGGGCAATGAGCAGTTCTTC,CASSPGTVRGNEQFF
TRBD1,few,TRBV7-2,TRBJ2-3,15,TGTGCCAGCAGCATAGGGGGCTTGAGCACAGATACGCAGTATTTT,CASSIGGLSTDTQYF
TRBD2,few,TRBV20-1,TRBJ2-5,15,TGCAGTGCTAGACCCGGACTAGCGTGGGAAGAGACCCAGTACTTC,CSARPGLAWEETQYF
TRBD1,NA,TRBV4-2,TRBJ2-7,17,TGTGCCAGCAGCCAAGAGCTTCCAGGACAGGGCTCCTACGAGCAGTACTTC,CASSQELPGQGSYEQYF
NA,few,TRBV27,TRBJ1-4,16,TGTGCCAGCAGTTTAGGGACCACTTCAACTAATGAAAAACTGTTTTTT,CASSLGTTSTNEKLFF
NA,few,TRBV20-1,TRBJ2-7,12,TGCAGTGCCAAAGCAGGGGCCTACGAGCAGTACTTC,CSAKAGAYEQYF
NA,few,TRBV29-1,TRBJ2-2,13,TGCAGCTATGACAGATCGAACACCGGGGAGCTGTTTTTT,CSYDRSNTGELFF
NA,NA,TRBV29-1,TRBJ2-3,11,TGCAGCGGGTGGGGGACAGATACGCAGTATTTT,CSGWGTDTQYF
TRBD2,NA,TRBV7-9,TRBJ2-1,15,TGTGCCAGCAGCTTGGGGACTAGCGGGAGCAATGAGCAGTTCTTC,CASSLGTSGSNEQFF
NA,NA,TRBV11-3,TRBJ2-1,15,TGTGCCAGCTTGGAGGTCGGGAGCTCCTACAATGAGCAGTTCTTC,CASLEVGSSYNEQFF
TRBD2,few,TRBV20-1,TRBJ2-7,17,TGCAGTGCTAGCATCCCGACTAGCGGGGGCGCGATTTACGAGCAGTACTTC,CSASIPTSGGAIYEQYF
TRBD2,few,TRBV19,TRBJ2-1,14,TGTGCCAGTAGTAAGGGACTAGCGAGAGATGAGCAGTTCTTC,CASSKGLARDEQFF
TRBD2,many,TRBV11-3,TRBJ2-1,17,TGTGCCAGCAGCTTGGGACTAGCGGGAGGGCCGGGTAATGAGCAGTTCTTC,CASSLGLAGGPGNEQFF
NA,NA,TRBV30,TRBJ2-7,14,TGTGCCTGGAGTGTACAGAGCATAGGCTACGAGCAGTACTTC,CAWSVQSIGYEQYF
NA,NA,TRBV5-6,TRBJ2-5,13,TGTGCCAGCAGCGCCCGGGGCCAAGAGACCCAGTACTTC,CASSARGQETQYF
NA,NA,TRBV4-2,TRBJ2-2,16,TGTGCCAGCAGCCCCTCCTCCGGGGCGAACACCGGGGAGCTGTTTTTT,CASSPSSGANTGELFF
TRBD2,NA,TRBV7-2,TRBJ2-7,13,TGTGCCAGCAGCTCCGGCCGGGAGGCCGAGCAGTACTTC,CASSSGREAEQYF
TRBD1,NA,TRBV12-3/TRBV12-4,TRBJ2-7,16,TGTGCCAGCAGCTATACCTCAGGGGGTATTTCCTACGAGCAGTACTTC,CASSYTSGGISYEQYF
NA,few,TRBV4-2,TRBJ2-3,14,TGTGCCAGCAGCCACCTTGACAGCCCAGATACGCAGTATTTT,CASSHLDSPDTQYF
TRBD1,NA,TRBV7-2,TRBJ1-2,14,TGTGCCAGCAGCTTTGAAAGGGGGCTTAGCGGCTACACCTTC,CASSFERGLSGYTF
NA,few,TRBV21-1,TRBJ1-2,14,TGTGCCAGCAGCAAAGCGAAGGGACACTATGGCTACACCTTC,CASSKAKGHYGYTF
NA,few,TRBV6-2/TRBV6-3,TRBJ2-2,14,TGTGCCAGCAGTTATGGCGGTAACACCGGGGAGCTGTTTTTT,CASSYGGNTGELFF
NA,few,TRBV5-1,TRBJ1-2,16,TGCGCCAGCAGCGTGAACGGGGGCGGAGGGGACTATGGCTACACCTTC,CASSVNGGGGDYGYTF